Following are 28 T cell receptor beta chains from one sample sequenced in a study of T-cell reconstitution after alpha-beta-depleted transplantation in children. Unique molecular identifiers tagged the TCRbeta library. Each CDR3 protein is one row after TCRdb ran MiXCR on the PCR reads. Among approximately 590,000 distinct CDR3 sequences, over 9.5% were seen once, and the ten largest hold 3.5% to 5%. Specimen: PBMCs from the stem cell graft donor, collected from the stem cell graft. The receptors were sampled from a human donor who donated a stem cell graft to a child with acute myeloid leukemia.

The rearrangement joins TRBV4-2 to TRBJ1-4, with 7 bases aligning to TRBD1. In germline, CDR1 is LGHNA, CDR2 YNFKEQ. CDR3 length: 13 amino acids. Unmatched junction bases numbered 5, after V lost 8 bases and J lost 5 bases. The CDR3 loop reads CASRGTENEKLFF. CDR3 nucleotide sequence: TGTGCCAGCCGGGGGACAGAAAATGAAAAACTGTTTTTT.

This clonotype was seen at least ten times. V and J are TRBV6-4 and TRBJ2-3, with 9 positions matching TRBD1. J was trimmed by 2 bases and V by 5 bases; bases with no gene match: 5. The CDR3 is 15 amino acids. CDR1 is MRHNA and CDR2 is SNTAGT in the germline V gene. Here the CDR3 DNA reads TGTGCCAGCAGTTCCACAGGGGGCAACACAGATACGCAGTATTTT. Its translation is CASSSTGGNTDTQYF.

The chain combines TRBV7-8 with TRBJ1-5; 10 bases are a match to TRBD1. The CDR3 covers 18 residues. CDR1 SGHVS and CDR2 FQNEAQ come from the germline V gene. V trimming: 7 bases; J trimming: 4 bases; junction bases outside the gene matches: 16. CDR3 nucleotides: TGTGCCAGCACCAGACTTATCCGGGACAGGGGTCGGAATCAGCCCCAGCATTTT. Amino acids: CASTRLIRDRGRNQPQHF.

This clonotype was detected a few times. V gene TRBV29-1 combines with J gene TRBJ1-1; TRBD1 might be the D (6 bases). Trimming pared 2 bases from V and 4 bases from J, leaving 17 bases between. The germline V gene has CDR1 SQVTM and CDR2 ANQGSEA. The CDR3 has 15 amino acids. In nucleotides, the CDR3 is TGCAGCGTTGAACGATACCAGGGGCTAGGCACTGAAGCTTTCTTT. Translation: CSVERYQGLGTEAFF.

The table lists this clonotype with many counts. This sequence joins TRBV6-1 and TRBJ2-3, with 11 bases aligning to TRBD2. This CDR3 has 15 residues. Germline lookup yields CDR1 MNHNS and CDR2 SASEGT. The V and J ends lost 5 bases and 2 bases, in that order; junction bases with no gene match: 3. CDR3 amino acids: CASSQLAGVTDTQYF. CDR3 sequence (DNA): TGTGCCAGCAGTCAACTAGCGGGAGTCACAGATACGCAGTATTTT.

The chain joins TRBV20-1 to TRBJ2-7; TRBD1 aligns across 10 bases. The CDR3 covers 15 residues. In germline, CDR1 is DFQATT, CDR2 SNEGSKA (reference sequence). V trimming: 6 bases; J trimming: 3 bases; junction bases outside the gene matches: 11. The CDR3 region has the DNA TGCAGTGCGGACAGGGGGAGGGGGGGAGTCTACGAGCAGTACTTC. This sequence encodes CSADRGRGGVYEQYF.

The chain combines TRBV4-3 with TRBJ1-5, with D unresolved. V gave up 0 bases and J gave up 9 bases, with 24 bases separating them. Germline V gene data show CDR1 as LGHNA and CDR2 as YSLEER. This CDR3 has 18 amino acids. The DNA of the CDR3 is TGCGCCAGCAGCCAAGAGTGGAGTAGGGCCTACATGAGTGCGCCCCAGCATTTT. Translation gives CASSQEWSRAYMSAPQHF.

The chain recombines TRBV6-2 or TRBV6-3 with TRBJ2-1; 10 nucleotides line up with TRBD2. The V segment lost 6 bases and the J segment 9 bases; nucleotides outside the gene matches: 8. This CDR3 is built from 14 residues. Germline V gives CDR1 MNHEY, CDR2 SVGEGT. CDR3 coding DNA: TGTGCCAGCAGCAGTAAGCGGGAGGGAAGTGAGCAGTTCTTC. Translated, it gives CASSSKREGSEQFF.

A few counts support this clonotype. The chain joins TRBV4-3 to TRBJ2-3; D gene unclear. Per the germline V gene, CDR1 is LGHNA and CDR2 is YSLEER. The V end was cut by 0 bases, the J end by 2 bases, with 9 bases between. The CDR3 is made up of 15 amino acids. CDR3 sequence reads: CASSQDWGYTDTQYF. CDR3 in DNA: TGCGCCAGCAGCCAAGATTGGGGATACACAGATACGCAGTATTTT.

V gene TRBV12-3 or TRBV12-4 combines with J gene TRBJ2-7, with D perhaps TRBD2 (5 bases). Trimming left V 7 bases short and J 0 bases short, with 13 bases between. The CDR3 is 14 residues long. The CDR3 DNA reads TGTGCCAGCACCCTCGAGGGTTTCTCCTACGAGCAGTACTTC. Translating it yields CASTLEGFSYEQYF.

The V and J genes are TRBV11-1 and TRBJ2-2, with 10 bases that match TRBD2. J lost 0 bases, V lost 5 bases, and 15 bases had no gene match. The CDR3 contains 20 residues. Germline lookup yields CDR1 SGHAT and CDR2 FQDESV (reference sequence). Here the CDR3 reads CASSLTSGLATDSNTGELFF. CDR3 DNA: TGTGCCAGCAGCCTCACCTCGGGACTAGCGACAGACTCGAACACCGGGGAGCTGTTTTTT.

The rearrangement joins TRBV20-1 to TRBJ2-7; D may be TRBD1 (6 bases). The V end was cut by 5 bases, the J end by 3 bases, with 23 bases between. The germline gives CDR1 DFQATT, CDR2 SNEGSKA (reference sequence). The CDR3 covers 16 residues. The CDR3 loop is CSAGAVRGGTIYEQYF. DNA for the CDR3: TGCAGTGCTGGGGCGGTACGCGGTGGGACAATCTACGAGCAGTACTTC.

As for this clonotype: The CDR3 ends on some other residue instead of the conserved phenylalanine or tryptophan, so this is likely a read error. The CDR3 region has the DNA TGTGCCAGCAGTTATTACCGGGACTCTCCTAATGAGCAGTTCCTC. Protein product: CASSYYRDSPNEQFL. V is TRBV27 and J is TRBJ2-1; the D gene is possibly TRBD2 (6 bases). Looked up from germline, CDR1 is MNHEY and CDR2 is SMNVEV (reference sequence). CDR3 length equals 15 residues. V was trimmed by 4 bases and J by 7 bases, leaving 17 bases between them.

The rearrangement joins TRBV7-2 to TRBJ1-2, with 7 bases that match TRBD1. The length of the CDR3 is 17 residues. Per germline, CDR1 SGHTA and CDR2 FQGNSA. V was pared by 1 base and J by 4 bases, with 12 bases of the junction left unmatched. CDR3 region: CASSLGSGYRGRYGYTF. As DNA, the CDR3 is TGTGCCAGCAGCTTAGGGAGCGGCTACAGGGGCCGCTATGGCTACACCTTC. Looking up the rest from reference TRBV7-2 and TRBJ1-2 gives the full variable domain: GAGVSQSPSNKVTEKGKDVELRCDPISGHTALYWYRQSLGQGLEFLIYFQGNSAPDKSGLPSDRFSAERTGGSVSTLTIQRTQQEDSAVYLCASSLGSGYRGRYGYTFGSGTRLTVV.

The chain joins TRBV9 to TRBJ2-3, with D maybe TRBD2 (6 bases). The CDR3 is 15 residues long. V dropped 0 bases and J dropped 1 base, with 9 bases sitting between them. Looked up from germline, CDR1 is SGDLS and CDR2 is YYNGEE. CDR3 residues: CASSVVAAGTDTQYF. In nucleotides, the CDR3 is TGTGCCAGCAGCGTAGTAGCGGCGGGCACAGATACGCAGTATTTT. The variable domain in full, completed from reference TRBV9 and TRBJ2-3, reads DSGVTQTPKHLITATGQRVTLRCSPRSGDLSVYWYQQSLDQGLQFLIQYYNGEERAKGNILERFSAQQFPDLHSELNLSSLELGDSALYFCASSVVAAGTDTQYFGPGTRLTVL.

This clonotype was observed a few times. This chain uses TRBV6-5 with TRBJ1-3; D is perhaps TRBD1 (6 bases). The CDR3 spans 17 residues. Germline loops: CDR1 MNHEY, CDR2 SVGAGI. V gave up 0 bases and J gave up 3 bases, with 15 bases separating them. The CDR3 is CASSYSRTGSRGNTIYF. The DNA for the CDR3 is TGTGCCAGCAGTTACTCGAGAACAGGGAGCCGTGGAAACACCATATATTTT.

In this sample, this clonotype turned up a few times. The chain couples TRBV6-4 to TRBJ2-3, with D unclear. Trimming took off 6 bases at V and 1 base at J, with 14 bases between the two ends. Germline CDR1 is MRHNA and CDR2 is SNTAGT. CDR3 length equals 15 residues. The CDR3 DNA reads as TGTGCCAGCAGCTTACAGTCGGCCGGCACAGATACGCAGTATTTT. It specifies CASSLQSAGTDTQYF.

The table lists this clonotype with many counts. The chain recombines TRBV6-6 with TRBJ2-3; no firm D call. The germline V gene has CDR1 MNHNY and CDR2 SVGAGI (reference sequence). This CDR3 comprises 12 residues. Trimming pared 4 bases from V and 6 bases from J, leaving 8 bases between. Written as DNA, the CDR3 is TGTGCCAGCAGTTCCGCGATGGATACGCAGTATTTT. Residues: CASSSAMDTQYF.

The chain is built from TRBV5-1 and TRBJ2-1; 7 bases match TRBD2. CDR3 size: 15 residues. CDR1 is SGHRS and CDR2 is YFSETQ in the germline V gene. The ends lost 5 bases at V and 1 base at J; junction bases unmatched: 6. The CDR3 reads CASRVAGESYNEQFF. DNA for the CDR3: TGCGCCAGCAGAGTTGCGGGAGAATCCTACAATGAGCAGTTCTTC.

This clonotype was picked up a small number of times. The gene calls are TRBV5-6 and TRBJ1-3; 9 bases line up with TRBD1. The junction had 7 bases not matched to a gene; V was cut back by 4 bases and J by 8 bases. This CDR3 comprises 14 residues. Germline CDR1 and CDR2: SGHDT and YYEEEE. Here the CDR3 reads CASSRDREVYTIYF. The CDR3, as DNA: TGTGCCAGCAGCCGGGACAGGGAGGTATACACCATATATTTT.

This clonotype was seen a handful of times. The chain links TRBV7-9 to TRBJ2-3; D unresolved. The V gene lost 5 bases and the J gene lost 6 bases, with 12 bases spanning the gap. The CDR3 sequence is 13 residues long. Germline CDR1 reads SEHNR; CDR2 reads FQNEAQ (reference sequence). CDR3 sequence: CASSHERGDTQYF. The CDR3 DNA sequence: TGTGCCAGCAGCCACGAGAGAGGCGATACGCAGTATTTT.

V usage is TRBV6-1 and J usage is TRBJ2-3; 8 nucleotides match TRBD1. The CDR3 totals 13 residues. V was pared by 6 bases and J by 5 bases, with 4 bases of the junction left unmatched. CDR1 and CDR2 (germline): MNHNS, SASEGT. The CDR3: CASRDRARDTQYF. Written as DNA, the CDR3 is TGTGCCAGCAGGGACAGGGCGAGAGATACGCAGTATTTT.

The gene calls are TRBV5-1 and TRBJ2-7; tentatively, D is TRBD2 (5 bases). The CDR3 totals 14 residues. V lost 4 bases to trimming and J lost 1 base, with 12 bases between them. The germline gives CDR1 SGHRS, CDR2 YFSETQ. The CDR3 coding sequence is TGCGCCAGCAGCCCGGACGGGATATCCTACGAGCAGTACTTC. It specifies CASSPDGISYEQYF.

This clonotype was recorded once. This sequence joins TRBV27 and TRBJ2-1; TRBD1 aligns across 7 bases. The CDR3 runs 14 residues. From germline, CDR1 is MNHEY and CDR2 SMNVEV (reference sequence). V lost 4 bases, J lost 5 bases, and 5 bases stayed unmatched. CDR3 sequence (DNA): TGTGCCAGCAGTTCCCTAGGGACAGACAATGAGCAGTTCTTC. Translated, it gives CASSSLGTDNEQFF.

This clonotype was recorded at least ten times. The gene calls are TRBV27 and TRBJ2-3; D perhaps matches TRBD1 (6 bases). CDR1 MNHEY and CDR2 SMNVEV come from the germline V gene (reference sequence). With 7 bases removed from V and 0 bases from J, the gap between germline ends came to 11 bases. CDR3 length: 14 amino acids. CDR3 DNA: TGTGCCAGCACCTTCGGACAGAGCACAGATACGCAGTATTTT. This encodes CASTFGQSTDTQYF.

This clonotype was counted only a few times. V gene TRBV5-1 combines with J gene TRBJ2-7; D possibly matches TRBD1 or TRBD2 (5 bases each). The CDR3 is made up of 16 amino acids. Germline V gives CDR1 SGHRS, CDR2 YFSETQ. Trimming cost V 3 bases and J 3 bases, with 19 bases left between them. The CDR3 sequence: CASSSPLGASLYEQYF. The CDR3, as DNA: TGCGCCAGCAGCTCACCTCTCGGGGCGTCCCTCTACGAGCAGTACTTC.

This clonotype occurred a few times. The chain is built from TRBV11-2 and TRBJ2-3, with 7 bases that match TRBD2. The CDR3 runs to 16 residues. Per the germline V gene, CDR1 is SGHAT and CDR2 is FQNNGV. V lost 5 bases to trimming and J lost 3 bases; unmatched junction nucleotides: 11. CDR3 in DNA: TGTGCCAGCAGCCCAACACTAGCGAGACCGACAGATACGCAGTATTTT. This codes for CASSPTLARPTDTQYF.

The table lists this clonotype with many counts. Written as DNA, the CDR3 is TGCAGTGCTAGAGATTCACAGGGGGCGAAGGAAAAACTGTTTTTT. Amino acid sequence: CSARDSQGAKEKLFF. This chain links TRBV20-1 with TRBJ1-4; 9 bases fit TRBD1. The germline gives CDR1 DFQATT, CDR2 SNEGSKA (reference sequence). The V and J ends lost 0 bases and 8 bases, in that order; junction bases with no gene match: 7. The CDR3 loop spans 15 amino acids.